This T cell receptor (beta chain) was identified during a study of shared clonotypes between healthy human individuals. In the study overall: Those who served as donors were a couple of women and a few men between the ages of 18 and 49.

In the case of this clone: Other DNA sequences of this sample code for an identical CDR3.

Positively selected for CCR7, the CD45RO-negative cells used as naive CD8 cells excluded terminally differentiated effector memory CD45RA+ cells. The CDR3 is made up of 13 amino acids. The ends were cut back, 8 bases at V and 0 bases at J, with 10 bases in the middle. Germline CDR1 MDHEN, CDR2 SYDVKM. Method: immunoSEQ multiplex PCR; TCRdb's copy keeps in-frame clones and lacks some. The sample lists millions of clones, under 95% occurring once. The sample was naive CD8+ T cells from PBMCs. The clonotype was recovered from a man between 18 and 35 years old in good health. Some clones in this sample may be carry-over from other donors' samples. The chain uses TRBV28 and TRBJ1-1, with unresolved D. CDR3 coding DNA: TGTGCCAGCTCGGGAGGAATGAACACTGAAGCTTTCTTT. It yields the protein CASSGGMNTEAFF.